The present entry profiles one TCR beta chain with its context. Antigen: not known. The authors sequenced TCR beta from blood CD8+ and CD4+ T cells. These data belong to a study of CD8 T cells in Susac syndrome. Study conclusions and caveats: The study acknowledged a relatively small number of individuals in its TCR sequencing and HLA analysis.

The authors reverse transcribed 0.5 to 1 ug RNA with random hexamers. An immunoSEQ multiplex PCR amplified TCR beta CDR3 over 54 Vbeta and 13 Jbeta. TCRdb re-called the immunoSEQ multiplex PCR reads through MiXCR, storing one row per CDR3 protein. The sample holds approximately 280,000 distinct CDR3 sequences, about 85% seen once. Germline CDR1 and CDR2: SGHAT and FQNNGV. The CDR3 is made up of 17 amino acids. V was pared by 2 bases and J by 4 bases, with 9 bases of the junction left unmatched. The chain uses TRBV11-2 and TRBJ2-1, with 9 positions matching TRBD2. The source of this sequence is a human donor with multiple sclerosis. Sequencing was carried out using CD8+ T cells from PBMCs. CDR3 nucleotides: TGTGCCAGCAGCTTAAGTCGGGCGGGAGGGCTTTACAATGAGCAGTTCTTC. Protein: CASSLSRAGGLYNEQFF.